The 22 T cell receptor beta chains presented below share a single source sample, sequenced in a study of T cell responses to AZD1222 COVID-19 vaccine. Sequencing used immunoSEQ multiplex PCR; TCRdb keeps in-frame clones, though not all of them. The sample yields some 110,000 clones, around 91% seen once. Sequencing used peripheral blood, obtained on day 0 of AZD1222 vaccination. The origin of the receptors is an adult in good health.

This clone came up once. The gene calls are TRBV7-9 and TRBJ1-6; D not resolved. The V and J ends lost 5 bases and 1 base respectively, with 3 bases between them. The CDR3 totals 13 residues. Germline assignment: CDR1 SEHNR and CDR2 FQNEAQ (reference sequence). The DNA for the CDR3 is TGTGCCAGCAGCGGATCCTATAATTCACCCCTCCACTTT. Encoded protein: CASSGSYNSPLHF.

The chain combines TRBV6-1 with TRBJ2-7; D might be TRBD2 (5 bases). This CDR3 is 17 amino acids long. Germline values: CDR1 MNHNS, CDR2 SASEGT. V lost 4 bases and J 7 bases, leaving 26 bases between the germline ends. CDR3 sequence: CASSGGRLRINLKEQYV. CDR3 DNA: TGTGCCAGCAGTGGCGGGCGGCTGCGAATTAACCTTAAGGAGCAGTACGTC.

Only one count was recorded for this clone. The chain's CDR3 is CASRLEVRAGNEQFF. As DNA, the CDR3 is TGCGCCAGCAGGCTGGAGGTCAGGGCTGGGAATGAGCAGTTCTTC. The J gene is TRBJ2-1, the V gene TRBV5-1; D might be TRBD1 or TRBD2, each matching 5 bases. Trimming shortened V by 5 bases and J by 7 bases, and 19 bases separated the two germline ends. The CDR3 is made up of 15 amino acids. Germline CDR1 reads SGHRS; CDR2 reads YFSETQ.

V usage is TRBV7-3 and J usage is TRBJ2-1; the D is unclear. CDR3 length: 13 residues. V gave up 2 bases and J gave up 8 bases, with 10 bases separating them. Germline CDR1 SGHTA, CDR2 FQGTGA. The chain's CDR3 is CASSLSPYDEQFF. In nucleotides, the CDR3 is TGTGCCAGCAGCTTATCCCCATACGATGAGCAGTTCTTC.

The chain links TRBV27 to TRBJ1-2; no clear D gene. Germline V gene lookup returns CDR1 MNHEY and CDR2 SMNVEV (reference sequence). The CDR3 extends over 14 amino acids. Trimming stripped 5 bases from V and 0 bases from J, with 10 bases between. The CDR3 bases are TGTGCCAGCAGTGGGCAGCAGACTAACTATGGCTACACCTTC. It is translated as CASSGQQTNYGYTF.

The genes are TRBV9 and TRBJ1-2; D is uncertain. The CDR3 contains 14 residues. Germline V lookup: CDR1 SGDLS, CDR2 YYNGEE. The ends were cut back, 4 bases at V and 5 bases at J, with 15 bases in the middle. The CDR3 DNA sequence: TGTGCCAGCAGCCCCAAGTGGGGAGGGTATGGCTACACCTTC. Encoded protein: CASSPKWGGYGYTF.

This clone counts as medium-sized. This sequence joins TRBV23-1 and TRBJ1-2, with D perhaps TRBD1 (5 bases). TRBV23-1 is flagged as an ORF with uncertain function. The CDR3 spans 15 residues. Trimming stripped 0 bases from V and 7 bases from J, with 15 bases between. For the CDR3, the DNA is TGCGCCAGCAGTCAATCGACAGTCAGGGCCTTTGGCTACACCTTC. Translating gives CASSQSTVRAFGYTF.

V and J are TRBV5-1 and TRBJ1-2; D perhaps matches TRBD1 (5 bases). The CDR3 runs to 12 residues. The germline V gene encodes CDR1 SGHRS and CDR2 YFSETQ. Trimming cost V 2 bases and J 6 bases, with 8 bases left between them. CDR3 protein: CASSFQGDGYTF. The CDR3 DNA reads TGCGCCAGCAGCTTCCAGGGAGATGGCTACACCTTC.

The chain carries TRBV7-2 and TRBJ2-1, with 7 bases fitting TRBD2. Per germline, CDR1 SGHTA and CDR2 FQGNSA. Trimming removed 4 bases from V and 3 bases from J; junction bases left unmatched: 3. The CDR3 runs 14 residues. This chain's CDR3 is CASSSGLGYNEQFF. The CDR3 DNA follows: TGTGCCAGCAGCTCCGGACTAGGCTACAATGAGCAGTTCTTC.

J is TRBJ2-2 and V is TRBV9; a weak D match, TRBD2 (5 bases). This CDR3 is 14 amino acids long. CDR1 and CDR2 (germline): SGDLS, YYNGEE. Trimming took 3 bases from V and 4 from J, leaving 10 bases between them. This chain's CDR3 is CASSDPRGTGELFF. The DNA of the CDR3 is TGTGCCAGCAGCGACCCCCGGGGCACCGGGGAGCTGTTTTTT.

This chain uses TRBV5-6 with TRBJ2-4; tentatively, D is TRBD1 or TRBD2 (6 bases each). From germline, CDR1 is SGHDT and CDR2 YYEEEE. This CDR3 has 17 amino acids. The V and J ends lost 1 base and 2 bases respectively, with 16 bases between them. CDR3 DNA sequence: TGTGCCAGCAGCTTGAACGCAGGGGAGGTGTCCAAAAACATTCAGTACTTC. Its translation: CASSLNAGEVSKNIQYF.

J is TRBJ1-2 and V is TRBV30, with D hard to call. This CDR3 is built from 11 residues. Per the germline V gene, CDR1 is GTSNPN and CDR2 is SVGIG (reference sequence). V lost 6 bases and J lost 7, with 12 bases in between. CDR3 coding DNA: TGTGCCTGCCCCGGGCGTAGTGGCTACACCTTC. Translation gives CACPGRSGYTF.

This clone has just a few counts. V is TRBV11-3 and J is TRBJ2-1, with D tentatively TRBD2 (6 bases). CDR3 length: 12 amino acids. Germline V gene sequence: CDR1 SGHNT, CDR2 YENEEA. V gave up 1 base and J gave up 14 bases, with 12 bases separating them. CDR3 coding DNA: TGTGCCAGCAGCTTAGGTGGACTAATAAAGTTCTTC. Its protein is CASSLGGLIKFF.

V is TRBV24-1 and J is TRBJ2-2; TRBD2 aligns across 7 bases. There are 16 residues in the CDR3. The V and J ends lost 3 bases and 3 bases, in that order; junction bases with no gene match: 6. Germline assignment: CDR1 KGHDR and CDR2 SFDVKD. The CDR3 sequence: CATSDGGLADTGELFF. Written as DNA, the CDR3 is TGTGCCACCAGTGATGGCGGGCTAGCGGACACCGGGGAGCTGTTTTTT.

The chain employs TRBV2 and TRBJ1-5; tentatively, D is TRBD1 (5 bases). Trimming shortened V by 4 bases and J by 7 bases, and 14 bases separated the two germline ends. Looked up from germline, CDR1 is SNHLY and CDR2 is FYNNEI. CDR3 length equals 14 residues. The CDR3 DNA sequence: TGTGCCAGCAGTGGAGATGGGGACGACCAGCCCCAGCATTTT. Encoded protein: CASSGDGDDQPQHF. The full variable domain, rest sourced from reference TRBV2 and TRBJ1-5, is EPEVTQTPSHQVTQMGQEVILRCVPISNHLYFYWYRQILGQKVEFLVSFYNNEISEKSEIFDDQFSVERPDGSNFTLKIRSTKLEDSAMYFCASSGDGDDQPQHFGDGTRLSIL.

V is TRBV15 and J is TRBJ2-3, with D possibly TRBD2 on 6 matching bases. CDR3 length: 17 residues. Per the germline V gene, CDR1 is LNHNV and CDR2 is YYDKDF (reference sequence). V shed 2 bases and J shed 1 base, with 16 bases lying between them. The CDR3 DNA is TGTGCCACCAGCAGACCGCCGAAGGGGACTGGCACAGATACGCAGTATTTT. Protein: CATSRPPKGTGTDTQYF.

The chain couples TRBV15 to TRBJ1-4; 9 nucleotides align to TRBD1. V dropped 1 base and J dropped 5; count of bases not matched to a gene: 5. The CDR3 has 16 amino acids. Germline V CDR1 and CDR2: LNHNV, YYDKDF (reference sequence). The CDR3 DNA sequence: TGTGCCACCAGCAGAGTGCTTGACAGGGGGAATGAAAAACTGTTTTTT. Amino acids: CATSRVLDRGNEKLFF.

The chain recombines TRBV7-9 with TRBJ1-1; D gene unclear. The CDR3 totals 11 residues. CDR1 and CDR2 (germline): SEHNR, FQNEAQ (reference sequence). Trimming removed 2 bases at V and 4 bases at J, with 2 bases between. The DNA of the CDR3 is TGTGCCAGCAGCTTAATCACTGAAGCTTTCTTT. Its protein product is CASSLITEAFF.

CDR3 loop: CASSLAKPGELFF. The CDR3 DNA is TGTGCCAGCAGCTTAGCCAAGCCCGGGGAGCTGTTTTTT. The chain combines TRBV7-8 with TRBJ2-2, with no clear D. Trimming shortened V by 0 bases and J by 6 bases, and 5 bases separated the two germline ends. Germline V lookup: CDR1 SGHVS, CDR2 FQNEAQ. The CDR3 runs 13 residues.

V is TRBV2 and J is TRBJ1-5; the D is unclear. The CDR3 is 15 residues long. Germline lookup yields CDR1 SNHLY and CDR2 FYNNEI. The ends were cut back, 6 bases at V and 0 bases at J, with 12 bases in the middle. In DNA, the CDR3 is TGTGCCAGCAGGCGTGAAGGGTATAGCAATCAGCCCCAGCATTTT. Translating it yields CASRREGYSNQPQHF.

This clone has only one observation. The V call is TRBV7-2, the J call TRBJ2-7; 9 bases are a match to TRBD2. J lost 1 base, V lost 6 bases, and 4 bases had no gene match. The CDR3 is 14 amino acids. Germline CDR1 reads SGHTA; CDR2 reads FQGNSA. CDR3 bases: TGTGCCAGCAGTATTAGCGGGGGTTCCTACGAGCAGTACTTC. As protein: CASSISGGSYEQYF.

The chain combines TRBV5-1 with TRBJ2-3; 9 bases line up with TRBD1. Germline CDR1 reads SGHRS; CDR2 reads YFSETQ. This CDR3 is 18 amino acids long. With 1 base clipped from V and 0 bases from J, the junction kept 9 bases outside the gene matches. The CDR3 DNA sequence: TGCGCCAGCAGCTTGACGGACAGGGGAGGTTTGAGCACAGATACGCAGTATTTT. Its protein is CASSLTDRGGLSTDTQYF.